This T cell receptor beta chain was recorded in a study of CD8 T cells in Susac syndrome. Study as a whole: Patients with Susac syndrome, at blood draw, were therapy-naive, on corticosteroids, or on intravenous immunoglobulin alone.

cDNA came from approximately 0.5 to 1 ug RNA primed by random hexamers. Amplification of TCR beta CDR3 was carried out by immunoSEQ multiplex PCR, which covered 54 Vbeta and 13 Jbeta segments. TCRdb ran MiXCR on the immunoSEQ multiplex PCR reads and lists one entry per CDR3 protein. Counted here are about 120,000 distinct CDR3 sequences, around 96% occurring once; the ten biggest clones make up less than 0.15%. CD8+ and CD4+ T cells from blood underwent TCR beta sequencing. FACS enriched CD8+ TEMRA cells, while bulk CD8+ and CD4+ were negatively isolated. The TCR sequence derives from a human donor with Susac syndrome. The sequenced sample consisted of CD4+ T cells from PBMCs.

The CDR3 region has the DNA TGTGCCAGCAGCCCGGAGCCGGACAGGAGCAATCAGCCCCAGCATTTT. This sequence encodes CASSPEPDRSNQPQHF. The chain employs TRBV4-2 and TRBJ1-5; 7 bases are shared with TRBD1. CDR1 and CDR2 from the germline V gene are LGHNA and YNFKEQ. The CDR3 is 16 residues long. V trimming: 4 bases; J trimming: 1 base; junction bases outside the gene matches: 7.